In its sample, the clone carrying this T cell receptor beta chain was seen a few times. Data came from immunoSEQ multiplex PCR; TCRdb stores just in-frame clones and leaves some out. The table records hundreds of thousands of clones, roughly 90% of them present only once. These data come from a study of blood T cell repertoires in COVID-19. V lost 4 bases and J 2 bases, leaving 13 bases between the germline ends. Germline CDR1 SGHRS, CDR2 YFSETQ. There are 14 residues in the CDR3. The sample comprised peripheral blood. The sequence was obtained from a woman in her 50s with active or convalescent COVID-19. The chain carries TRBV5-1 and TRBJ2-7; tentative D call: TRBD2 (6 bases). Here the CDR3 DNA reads TGCGCCAGCAGCGTACTAGCTACTCCCTACGAGCAGTACTTC. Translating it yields CASSVLATPYEQYF.